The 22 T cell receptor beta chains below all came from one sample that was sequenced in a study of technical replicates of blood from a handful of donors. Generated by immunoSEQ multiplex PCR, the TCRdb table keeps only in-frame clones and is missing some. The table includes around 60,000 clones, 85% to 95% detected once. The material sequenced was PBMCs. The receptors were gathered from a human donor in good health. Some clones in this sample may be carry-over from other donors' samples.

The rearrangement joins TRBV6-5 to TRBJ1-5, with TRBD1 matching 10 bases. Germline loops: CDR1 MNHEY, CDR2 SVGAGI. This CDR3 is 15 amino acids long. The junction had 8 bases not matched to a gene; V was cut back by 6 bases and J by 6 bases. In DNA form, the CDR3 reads TGTGCCAGCAGCCGCGGGACAGGGGAAGGTCAGCCCCAGCATTTT. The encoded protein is CASSRGTGEGQPQHF.

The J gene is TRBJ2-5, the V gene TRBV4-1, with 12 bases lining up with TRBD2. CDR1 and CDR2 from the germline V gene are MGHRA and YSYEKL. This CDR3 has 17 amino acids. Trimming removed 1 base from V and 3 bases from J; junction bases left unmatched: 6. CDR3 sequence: CASSQGSSGRAEETQYF. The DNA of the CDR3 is TGCGCCAGCAGCCAAGGGTCTAGCGGGAGGGCCGAAGAGACCCAGTACTTC.

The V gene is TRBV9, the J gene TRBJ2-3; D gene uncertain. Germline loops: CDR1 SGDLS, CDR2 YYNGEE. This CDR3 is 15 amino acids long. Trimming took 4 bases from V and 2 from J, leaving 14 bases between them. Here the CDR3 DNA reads TGTGCCAGCAGCCTCAGCGTTGTATTCACAGATACGCAGTATTTT. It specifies CASSLSVVFTDTQYF. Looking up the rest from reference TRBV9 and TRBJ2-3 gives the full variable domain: DSGVTQTPKHLITATGQRVTLRCSPRSGDLSVYWYQQSLDQGLQFLIQYYNGEERAKGNILERFSAQQFPDLHSELNLSSLELGDSALYFCASSLSVVFTDTQYFGPGTRLTVL.

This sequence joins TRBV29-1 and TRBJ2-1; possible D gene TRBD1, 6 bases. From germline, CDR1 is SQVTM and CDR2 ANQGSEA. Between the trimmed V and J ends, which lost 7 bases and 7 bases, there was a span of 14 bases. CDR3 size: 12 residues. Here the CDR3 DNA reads TGCAGCGCTGGGGGCGGTTGGAATGAGCAGTTCTTC. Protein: CSAGGGWNEQFF.

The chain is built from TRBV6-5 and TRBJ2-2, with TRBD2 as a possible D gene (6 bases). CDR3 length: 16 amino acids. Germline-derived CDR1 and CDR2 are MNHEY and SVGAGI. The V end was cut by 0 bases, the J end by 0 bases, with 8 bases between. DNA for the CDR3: TGTGCCAGCAGTTACTCCCCGGGGGCGAACACCGGGGAGCTGTTTTTT. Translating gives CASSYSPGANTGELFF.

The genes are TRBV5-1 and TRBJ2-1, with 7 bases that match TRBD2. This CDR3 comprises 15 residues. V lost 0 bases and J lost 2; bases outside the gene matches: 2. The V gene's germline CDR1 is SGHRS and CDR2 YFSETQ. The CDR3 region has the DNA TGCGCCAGCAGCTTGGTGGGGGGGACCTACAATGAGCAGTTCTTC. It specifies CASSLVGGTYNEQFF.

The CDR3 here is CASSLGQDNSPLHF. In DNA, the CDR3 is TGTGCCAGCAGCTTGGGACAGGATAATTCACCCCTCCACTTT. This rearrangement joins TRBV5-6 to TRBJ1-6, with TRBD1 as a possible D gene (6 bases). CDR1 is SGHDT and CDR2 is YYEEEE in the germline V gene. The length of the CDR3 is 14 residues. Trimming took off 0 bases at V and 5 bases at J, with 6 bases between the two ends.

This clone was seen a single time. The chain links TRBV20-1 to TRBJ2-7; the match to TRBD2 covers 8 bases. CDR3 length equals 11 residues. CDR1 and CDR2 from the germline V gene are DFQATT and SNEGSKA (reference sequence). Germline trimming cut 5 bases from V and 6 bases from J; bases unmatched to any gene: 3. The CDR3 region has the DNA TGCAGTGCTGCCGGGGGGGCCGAGCAGTACTTC. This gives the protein CSAAGGAEQYF.

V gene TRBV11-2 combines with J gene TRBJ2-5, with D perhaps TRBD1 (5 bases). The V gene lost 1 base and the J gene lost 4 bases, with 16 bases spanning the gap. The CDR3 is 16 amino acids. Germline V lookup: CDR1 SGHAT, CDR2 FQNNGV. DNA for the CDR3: TGTGCCAGCAGCTTAGGTCCCTTAGCTAGGGGAGAGACCCAGTACTTC. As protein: CASSLGPLARGETQYF.

CDR3 sequence reads: CASYGTSGPPAQYF. In nucleotides, the CDR3 is TGTGCCAGCTACGGGACTAGCGGGCCCCCCGCCCAGTACTTC. The chain carries TRBV6-6 and TRBJ2-5; 12 bases are shared with TRBD2. Unmatched junction bases numbered 10, after V lost 8 bases and J lost 9 bases. Germline V gene lookup returns CDR1 MNHNY and CDR2 SVGAGI (reference sequence). The CDR3 has 14 residues.

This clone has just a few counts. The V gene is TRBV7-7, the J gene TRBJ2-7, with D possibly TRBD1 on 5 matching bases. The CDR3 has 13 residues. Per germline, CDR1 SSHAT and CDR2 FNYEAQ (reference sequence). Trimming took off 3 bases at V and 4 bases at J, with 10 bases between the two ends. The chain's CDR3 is CASSLDDRYEQYF. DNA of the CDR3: TGTGCCAGCAGCTTGGATGACAGATACGAGCAGTACTTC.

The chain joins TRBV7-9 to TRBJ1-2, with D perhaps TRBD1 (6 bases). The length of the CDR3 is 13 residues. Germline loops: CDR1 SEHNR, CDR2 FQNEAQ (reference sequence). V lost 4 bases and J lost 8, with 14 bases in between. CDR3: CASSSPGVYGYTF. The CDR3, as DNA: TGTGCCAGCAGCTCTCCAGGGGTTTACGGCTACACCTTC.

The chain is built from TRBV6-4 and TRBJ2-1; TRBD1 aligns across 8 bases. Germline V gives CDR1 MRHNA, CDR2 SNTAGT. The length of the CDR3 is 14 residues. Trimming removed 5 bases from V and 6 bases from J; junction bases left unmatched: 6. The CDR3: CASSQGAIPNEQFF. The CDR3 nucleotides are TGTGCCAGCAGTCAGGGGGCGATCCCCAATGAGCAGTTCTTC.

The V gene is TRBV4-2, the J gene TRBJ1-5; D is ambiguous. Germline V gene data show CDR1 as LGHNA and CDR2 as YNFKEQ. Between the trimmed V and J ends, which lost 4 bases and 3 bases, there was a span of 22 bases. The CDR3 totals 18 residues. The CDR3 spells CASSPRSGVGVFNQPQHF. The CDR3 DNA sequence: TGTGCCAGCAGCCCTAGATCCGGGGTCGGGGTTTTCAATCAGCCCCAGCATTTT.

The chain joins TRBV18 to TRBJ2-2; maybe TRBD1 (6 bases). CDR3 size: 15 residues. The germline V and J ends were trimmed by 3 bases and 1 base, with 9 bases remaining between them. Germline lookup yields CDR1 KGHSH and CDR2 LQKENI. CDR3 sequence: CASSPWDKNTGELFF. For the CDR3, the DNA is TGTGCCAGCTCACCTTGGGACAAGAACACCGGGGAGCTGTTTTTT.

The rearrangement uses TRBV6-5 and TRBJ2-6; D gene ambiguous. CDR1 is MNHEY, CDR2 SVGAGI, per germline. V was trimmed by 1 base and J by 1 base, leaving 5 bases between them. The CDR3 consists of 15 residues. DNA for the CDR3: TGTGCCAGCAGTTACTTGCAGTCTGGGGCCAACGTCCTGACTTTC. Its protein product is CASSYLQSGANVLTF.

CDR3 bases: TGTGCCAGCAGCCGAGACAGGGTAATTTATAATTCACCCCTCCACTTT. Residues: CASSRDRVIYNSPLHF. V usage is TRBV7-8 and J usage is TRBJ1-6; 7 bases line up with TRBD1. CDR1 is SGHVS and CDR2 is FQNEAQ in the germline V gene. Unmatched junction bases numbered 8, after V lost 5 bases and J lost 4 bases. The CDR3 is made up of 16 amino acids.

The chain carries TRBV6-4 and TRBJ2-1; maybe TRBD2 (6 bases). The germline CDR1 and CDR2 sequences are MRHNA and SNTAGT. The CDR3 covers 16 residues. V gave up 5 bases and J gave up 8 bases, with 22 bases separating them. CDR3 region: CASSFASSAGQDEQFF. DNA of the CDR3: TGTGCCAGCAGTTTCGCTTCTAGCGCAGGCCAAGATGAGCAGTTCTTC.

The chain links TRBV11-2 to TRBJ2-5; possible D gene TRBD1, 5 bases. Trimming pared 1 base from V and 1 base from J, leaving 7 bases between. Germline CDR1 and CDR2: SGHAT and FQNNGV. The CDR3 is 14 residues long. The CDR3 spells CASSLGRAQETQYF. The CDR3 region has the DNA TGTGCCAGCAGCTTAGGCAGGGCCCAAGAGACCCAGTACTTC. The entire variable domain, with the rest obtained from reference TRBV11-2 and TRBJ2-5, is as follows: EAGVAQSPRYKIIEKRQSVAFWCNPISGHATLYWYQQILGQGPKLLIQFQNNGVVDDSQLPKDRFSAERLKGVDSTLKIQPAKLEDSAVYLCASSLGRAQETQYFGPGTRLLVL.

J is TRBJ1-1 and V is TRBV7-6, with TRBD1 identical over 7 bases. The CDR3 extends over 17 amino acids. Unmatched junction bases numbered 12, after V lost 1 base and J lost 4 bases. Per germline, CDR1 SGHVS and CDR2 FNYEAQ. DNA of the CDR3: TGTGCCAGCAGCTTAGAATTAGGGGGCGCGCATTCCACTGAAGCTTTCTTT. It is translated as CASSLELGGAHSTEAFF.

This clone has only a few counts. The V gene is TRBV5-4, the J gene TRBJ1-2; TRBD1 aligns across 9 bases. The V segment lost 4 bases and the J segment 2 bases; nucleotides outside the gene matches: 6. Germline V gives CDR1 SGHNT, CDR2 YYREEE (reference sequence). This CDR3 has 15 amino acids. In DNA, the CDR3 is TGTGCCAGCAGCGGATCCGGGACAGGGAACTATGGCTACACCTTC. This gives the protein CASSGSGTGNYGYTF.

The CDR3 nucleotides read TGTGCCAGCAGTTTATCTGCGAAATCACCCCTCCACTTT. It translates to CASSLSAKSPLHF. This chain links TRBV27 with TRBJ1-6; no firm D call. Trimming shortened V by 0 bases and J by 10 bases, and 7 bases separated the two germline ends. Germline V gene lookup returns CDR1 MNHEY and CDR2 SMNVEV (reference sequence). This CDR3 spans 13 amino acids.